The rows below give T cell receptor beta chains drawn from one sample of a study of cytomegalovirus exposure and HLA in healthy donors. Assay used: immunoSEQ multiplex PCR; TCRdb lists only in-frame clones, some missing. The sample records roughly 190,000 clones, about 80% being singletons. The specimen was PBMCs. These TCRs come from a woman aged 40 to 49 in good health and CMV-seronegative. Each CDR3 is given without its conserved first and last residue. The order of the fields is CDR3 length, clone size, J gene, V gene, CDR3 protein. Only some rows state a clone size, as once, few, many or a class for expanded clones.

11	.	TRBJ1-2	TRBV27	ATRPQTERGYT
15	once	TRBJ1-1	TRBV29-1	SVVLGGTPWEGTEAF
10	.	TRBJ1-2	TRBV11-2	ASSFRFNGYT
13	.	TRBJ1-1	TRBV7-9	ASSYMGQGRAEAF
12	.	TRBJ1-1	TRBV27	ASNAPGQGTEAF
12	few	TRBJ1-2	TRBV10-2	AIALTDLGYGYT
13	.	TRBJ2-2	TRBV28	ASSLTDPNTGELF
12	.	TRBJ1-1	TRBV30	AWRDRAGYTEAF
16	.	TRBJ1-4	TRBV5-6	ASSLTPYLRGYNEKLF
13	.	TRBJ2-5	TRBV19	ASSIGGRRDETQY
11	.	TRBJ2-5	TRBV27	ASSRTVQETQY
11	.	TRBJ1-1	TRBV27	ASRLHGGTEAF
10	.	TRBJ2-7	TRBV19	ASSITGEEQY
15	.	TRBJ2-6	TRBV5-1	ASSLAGTGSGANVLT
12	.	TRBJ2-7	TRBV10-3	AIRGGTGMYEQY
13	.	TRBJ2-1	TRBV19	ASSIGTGNGDEQF
11	.	TRBJ2-3	TRBV10-3	AIGGGPTDTQY
11	.	TRBJ1-1	TRBV2	ASSGLADTEAF
11	few	TRBJ1-1	TRBV27	ASSLDKNTEAF
12	few	TRBJ2-2	TRBV5-1	ASSLGTGARELF
15	.	TRBJ1-5	TRBV2	ASSEAVADYSNQPQH
13	few	TRBJ1-4	TRBV5-1	ASSLAGGGEEKLF
14	.	TRBJ2-2	TRBV5-1	ASSLNSGQNTGELF
12	few	TRBJ1-4	TRBV19	AIGTGGREGKLF
11	.	TRBJ1-2	TRBV7-9	ASKTAVDYGYT
13	.	TRBJ1-6	TRBV11-3	ASSFQGPNNSPLH
12	.	TRBJ2-3	TRBV7-9	ASSSWLAADTQY